The 29 T cell receptor beta chains below all came from one sample that was sequenced in a study of T cells in localized non-small cell lung cancer. Clones were sequenced by immunoSEQ multiplex PCR, and TCRdb holds only the in-frame ones, with some missing. This sample has 100,000 to 150,000 clones, with roughly 90% found just once. This specimen consisted of peripheral blood, obtained before any cancer treatment. All receptors derive from a female donor at least 60 years old with stage I lung adenocarcinoma.

This chain links TRBV28 with TRBJ2-7, with TRBD1 identical over 10 bases. Germline V CDR1 and CDR2: MDHEN, SYDVKM. Trimming at V came to 6 bases and at J to 3 bases, leaving 5 bases not matched to a gene. The CDR3 is 14 residues long. CDR3 amino acids: CASSTGQGVYEQYF. The CDR3 coding sequence is TGTGCCAGCAGCACTGGACAGGGGGTCTACGAGCAGTACTTC.

The rearrangement links TRBV15 to TRBJ1-2; a weak D match, TRBD1 (5 bases). The CDR3 runs 12 residues. Germline CDR1 and CDR2: LNHNV and YYDKDF (reference sequence). Deletions cut 4 bases from V and 5 bases from J, with 8 bases between. The CDR3 nucleotides are TGTGCCACCAGCAACAGGCAATATGGCTACACCTTC. Its translation is CATSNRQYGYTF.

The gene calls are TRBV9 and TRBJ2-1; D gene unclear. The germline V gene has CDR1 SGDLS and CDR2 YYNGEE. The CDR3 contains 13 residues. V lost 3 bases, J lost 3 bases, and 7 bases lay in between. CDR3 sequence: CASSGRIYNEQFF. The CDR3 DNA is TGTGCCAGCAGCGGGCGTATCTACAATGAGCAGTTCTTC.

V usage is TRBV19 and J usage is TRBJ2-1; 7 bases match TRBD1. This CDR3 is built from 15 residues. Germline trimming cut 6 bases from V and 5 bases from J; bases unmatched to any gene: 10. Germline V gene data show CDR1 as LNHDA and CDR2 as SQIVND (reference sequence). The CDR3 DNA reads TGTGCCAGTAGCCCCCGGGACAGAAAAAACAATGAGCAGTTCTTC. It codes for CASSPRDRKNNEQFF.

This clone showed up just once. CDR3 bases: TGTGCCAGCAGCTCTATCGGGGATAACGAGCAGTACTTC. This sequence encodes CASSSIGDNEQYF. The gene calls are TRBV5-4 and TRBJ2-7; D may be TRBD2 (5 bases). Trimming removed 3 bases from V and 5 bases from J, with 12 bases in between. CDR1 and CDR2 from the germline V gene are SGHNT and YYREEE (reference sequence). The CDR3 covers 13 residues. Using reference TRBV5-4 and TRBJ2-7 for the parts outside the CDR3, the full variable domain is ETGVTQSPTHLIKTRGQQVTLRCSSQSGHNTVSWYQQALGQGPQFIFQYYREEENGRGNFPPRFSGLQFPNYSSELNVNALELDDSALYLCASSSIGDNEQYFGPGTRLTVT.

The CDR3 sequence is CASSLDPGAFEQFF. Here the CDR3 DNA reads TGTGCCAGCAGCTTAGATCCGGGAGCGTTTGAGCAGTTCTTC. This sequence joins TRBV11-2 and TRBJ2-1, with D possibly matching TRBD2 (6 bases). Deletions cut 0 bases from V and 9 bases from J, with 12 bases between. CDR1 and CDR2 from the germline V gene are SGHAT and FQNNGV. The CDR3 is 14 residues long.

The chain recombines TRBV28 with TRBJ1-5, with D maybe TRBD1 (5 bases). The CDR3 extends over 15 amino acids. Per the germline V gene, CDR1 is MDHEN and CDR2 is SYDVKM. The V end was cut by 8 bases, the J end by 7 bases, with 21 bases between. The CDR3 reads CASLSSQGARQPQHF. The DNA of the CDR3 is TGTGCCAGCCTTTCGTCTCAGGGAGCTCGCCAGCCCCAGCATTTT.

The chain is built from TRBV5-1 and TRBJ1-2, with D uncertain. This CDR3 has 15 residues. The V end was cut by 2 bases, the J end by 0 bases, with 11 bases between. CDR1 is SGHRS and CDR2 is YFSETQ in the germline V gene. The CDR3 DNA is TGCGCCAGCAGCTTTGTGGGTACAGCTAACTATGGCTACACCTTC. Its protein is CASSFVGTANYGYTF.

As for this clone: One junction end disagrees with the germline gene, perhaps due to a read error. This chain's CDR3 is CASREGQSNTEAFF. CDR3 in DNA: TGTGCCAGCAGAGAAGGACAGTCGAACACTGAAGCTTTCTTT. This chain joins TRBV6-1 and TRBJ1-1; a weak D match, TRBD1 (6 bases). CDR3 length: 14 residues. Germline loops: CDR1 MNHNS, CDR2 SASEGT.

CDR3 residues: CATNRDLITEAFF. The CDR3 region has the DNA TGTGCCACCAACCGGGACCTGATCACTGAAGCTTTCTTT. The chain is built from TRBV6-1 and TRBJ1-1; D possibly corresponds to TRBD1 (5 bases). The CDR3 sequence is 13 residues long. Germline loops: CDR1 MNHNS, CDR2 SASEGT. Trimming took 10 bases from V and 4 from J, leaving 16 bases between them.

The chain has TRBV29-1 and TRBJ1-1; no definite D call. The CDR3 consists of 13 residues. Looked up from germline, CDR1 is SQVTM and CDR2 is ANQGSEA. The V and J ends lost 5 bases and 2 bases respectively, with 12 bases between them. As DNA, the CDR3 is TGCAGCGTTCAACCAGTGACAAACACTGAAGCTTTCTTT. It codes for CSVQPVTNTEAFF.

CDR3 residues: CASSVDVYREQYF. CDR3 DNA: TGTGCCAGCAGCGTAGATGTGTATCGCGAGCAGTACTTC. The V and J genes are TRBV9 and TRBJ2-7; D gene ambiguous. Germline CDR1 is SGDLS and CDR2 is YYNGEE. There are 13 residues in the CDR3. V lost 0 bases and J lost 6, with 10 bases in between.

This clone has more than one count but fewer than ten. The chain has TRBV27 and TRBJ2-1; the match to TRBD2 covers 13 bases. CDR3 length equals 18 residues. V lost 3 bases and J lost 6; bases outside the gene matches: 11. Germline CDR1 MNHEY, CDR2 SMNVEV (reference sequence). The CDR3 is CASSLSSLGLAGSNEQFF. The DNA of the CDR3 is TGTGCCAGCAGTTTGAGTAGTTTGGGACTAGCGGGAAGCAATGAGCAGTTCTTC.

The chain couples TRBV6-6 to TRBJ2-7; maybe TRBD2 (5 bases). The CDR3 length is 15 residues. CDR1 and CDR2 (germline): MNHNY, SVGAGI (reference sequence). The V end lost 7 bases, the J end lost 5 bases, and 21 bases lay between the germline ends. For the CDR3, the DNA is TGTGCCAGCATTAATGGACTCACCGATCGGGACGAGCAGTACTTC. Protein product: CASINGLTDRDEQYF.

This clone was seen a few times. V usage is TRBV6-5 and J usage is TRBJ1-4, with a tentative D call TRBD1 (6 bases). V was pared by 5 bases and J by 7 bases, with 14 bases between. Germline CDR1 is MNHEY and CDR2 is SVGAGI. The CDR3 is 14 residues long. The CDR3 sequence is CASSDGQTGEKLFF. Written as DNA, the CDR3 is TGTGCCAGCAGTGACGGACAGACGGGTGAAAAACTGTTTTTT.

The gene calls are TRBV4-1 and TRBJ2-7; D is undetermined. The CDR3 extends over 15 amino acids. Trimming removed 0 bases at V and 5 bases at J, with 14 bases between. The V gene's germline CDR1 is MGHRA and CDR2 YSYEKL. CDR3 nucleotides: TGCGCCAGCAGCCAAGATCGCATCGGGTCTGACGAGCAGTACTTC. Translation gives CASSQDRIGSDEQYF.

The gene calls are TRBV2 and TRBJ2-5; TRBD1 matches 10 bases. The CDR3 is 13 amino acids. The V gene's germline CDR1 is SNHLY and CDR2 FYNNEI. Unmatched junction bases numbered 0, after V lost 6 bases and J lost 2 bases. CDR3 residues: CASRDRGQETQYF. DNA of the CDR3: TGTGCCAGCAGGGACAGGGGGCAAGAGACCCAGTACTTC.

The table lists this clone with a count of one. J is TRBJ2-6 and V is TRBV4-1; 9 bases agree with TRBD2. The CDR3 is 17 residues long. V was pared by 4 bases and J by 5 bases, with 9 bases of the junction left unmatched. Germline CDR1 MGHRA, CDR2 YSYEKL. The CDR3, as DNA: TGCGCCAGCAGCCCCCAGTTTAGCGGGAGTTGGGCCAACGTCCTGACTTTC. As protein: CASSPQFSGSWANVLTF.

The CDR3 sequence is CASSLSGTGSSYEQYF. The CDR3 DNA follows: TGCGCCAGCAGCTTATCCGGGACAGGGAGCTCCTACGAGCAGTACTTC. The V and J genes are TRBV5-1 and TRBJ2-7; the match to TRBD1 covers 9 bases. CDR3 size: 16 residues. Germline V gives CDR1 SGHRS, CDR2 YFSETQ. The J segment lost 0 bases and the V segment lost 2 bases, leaving 6 bases of the junction unmatched.

The chain has TRBV9 and TRBJ2-1, with D tentatively TRBD2 (5 bases). Trimming cost V 3 bases and J 5 bases, with 18 bases left between them. The CDR3 length is 16 residues. The germline V gene encodes CDR1 SGDLS and CDR2 YYNGEE. CDR3 amino acids: CASSEFRDYDNNEQFF. The CDR3 nucleotides are TGTGCCAGCAGCGAGTTCCGGGATTACGACAACAATGAGCAGTTCTTC.

The chain links TRBV7-9 to TRBJ2-1; 10 bases align to TRBD2. V lost 5 bases to trimming and J lost 4 bases; unmatched junction nucleotides: 14. The CDR3 runs to 18 residues. Germline values: CDR1 SEHNR, CDR2 FQNEAQ (reference sequence). Here the CDR3 reads CASSPSTWTSGFYNEQFF. As DNA, the CDR3 is TGTGCCAGCAGCCCCTCGACCTGGACTAGCGGTTTTTACAATGAGCAGTTCTTC. Full variable domain (missing parts from reference TRBV7-9 and TRBJ2-1): DTGVSQNPRHKITKRGQNVTFRCDPISEHNRLYWYRQTLGQGPEFLTYFQNEAQLEKSRLLSDRFSAERPKGSFSTLEIQRTEQGDSAMYLCASSPSTWTSGFYNEQFFGPGTRLTVL.

V is TRBV29-1 and J is TRBJ2-7, with D hard to call. CDR3 length: 15 amino acids. The V end was cut by 6 bases, the J end by 5 bases, with 23 bases between. CDR1 SQVTM and CDR2 ANQGSEA come from the germline V gene. The CDR3 nucleotides read TGCAGCGTGGGTTTTCGGATAGGCCGTTACCACGAGCAGTACTTC. Its translation: CSVGFRIGRYHEQYF.

This chain uses TRBV7-6 with TRBJ2-2, with D possibly TRBD2 on 6 matching bases. In germline, CDR1 is SGHVS, CDR2 FNYEAQ. The V end was cut by 3 bases, the J end by 7 bases, with 12 bases between. The CDR3 has 14 amino acids. CDR3 DNA sequence: TGTGCCAGCAGCTTGATGGAGGGAAACGGGGAGCTGTTTTTT. It translates to CASSLMEGNGELFF.

The rearrangement joins TRBV5-5 to TRBJ2-1, with TRBD2 matching over 8 bases. The germline CDR1 and CDR2 sequences are SGHKS and YYEKEE (reference sequence). After removal of 1 base from V and 4 bases from J, the junction contained 13 bases not matched to a gene. This CDR3 is 18 amino acids long. CDR3 sequence reads: CASSLFSGTSLRYNEQFF. The CDR3 DNA follows: TGTGCCAGCAGCTTGTTTAGCGGGACAAGTTTAAGGTACAATGAGCAGTTCTTC.

This chain uses TRBV7-9 with TRBJ2-3; either TRBD1 or TRBD2 may supply D (6 bases each). The CDR3 consists of 15 residues. Per germline, CDR1 SEHNR and CDR2 FQNEAQ (reference sequence). V was pared by 1 base and J by 4 bases, with 12 bases between. DNA of the CDR3: TGTGCCAGCAGCTTAGGACAGGAGGGATCAGATACGCAGTATTTT. Protein sequence: CASSLGQEGSDTQYF.

V is TRBV7-3 and J is TRBJ2-5; 8 positions match TRBD2. The trim removed 2 bases at V and 5 bases at J, leaving 7 bases unmatched. The CDR3 sequence is 15 residues long. Germline V gene lookup returns CDR1 SGHTA and CDR2 FQGTGA. CDR3 nucleotides: TGTGCCAGCAGCTTAGCCGGGGGGGAAGATGAGACCCAGTACTTC. Translating gives CASSLAGGEDETQYF.

The gene calls are TRBV27 and TRBJ2-7; D possibly uses TRBD1 or TRBD2 (5 bases each). Trimming pared 2 bases from V and 4 bases from J, leaving 15 bases between. CDR3 length: 15 amino acids. Per the germline V gene, CDR1 is MNHEY and CDR2 is SMNVEV (reference sequence). The CDR3 bases are TGTGCCAGCAGTTTAAGGGGAGTTCCTTTGTACGAGCAGTACTTC. Its protein is CASSLRGVPLYEQYF.

The CDR3, as DNA: TGTGCCAGCAGTAGGGACACCTTGAACACTGAAGCTTTCTTT. Translated: CASSRDTLNTEAFF. The chain links TRBV6-5 to TRBJ1-1, with D perhaps TRBD1 (6 bases). There are 14 residues in the CDR3. Germline V gene sequence: CDR1 MNHEY, CDR2 SVGAGI. V lost 5 bases to trimming and J lost 0 bases, with 10 bases between them.

The rearrangement uses TRBV5-1 and TRBJ2-3; 12 positions match TRBD2. CDR3 length: 17 amino acids. V dropped 0 bases and J dropped 4; count of bases not matched to a gene: 6. Germline lookup yields CDR1 SGHRS and CDR2 YFSETQ. The CDR3 here is CASSLGLAGGGADTQYF. CDR3 nucleotide sequence: TGCGCCAGCAGCTTGGGTCTAGCGGGAGGGGGCGCAGATACGCAGTATTTT.